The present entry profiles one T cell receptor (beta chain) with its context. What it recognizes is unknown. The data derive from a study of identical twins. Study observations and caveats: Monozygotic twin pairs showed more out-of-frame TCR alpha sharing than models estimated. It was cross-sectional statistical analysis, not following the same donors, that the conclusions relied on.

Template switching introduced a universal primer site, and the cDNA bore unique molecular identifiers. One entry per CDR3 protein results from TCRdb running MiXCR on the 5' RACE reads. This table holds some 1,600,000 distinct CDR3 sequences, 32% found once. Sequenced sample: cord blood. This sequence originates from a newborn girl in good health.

CDR3 nucleotide sequence: TGTGCCAGCAGCCAAGTAGTCCTAGCGGGGCATGAGCAGTTCTTC. Amino acids: CASSQVVLAGHEQFF. V usage is TRBV3-1 and J usage is TRBJ2-1; TRBD2 aligns across 9 bases. V was clipped by 1 base and J by 8 bases; unmatched bases: 6. The CDR3 is 15 residues long. Per the germline V gene, CDR1 is LGHDT and CDR2 is YNNKEL (reference sequence).